The 20 T cell receptor beta chains below all came from one sample that was sequenced in a study of cytomegalovirus exposure and HLA in healthy donors. Vbeta (60) and Jbeta (13) primers were used in the PCR. The protocol was immunoSEQ multiplex PCR, while the TCRdb copy is restricted to in-frame clones and leaves out a portion. The sample comprises 150,000 to 200,000 clones, about three quarters of which are singletons, and 6.3% rests with the top ten. The sequencing sample was made of PBMCs. The receptors come from a man in his forties or fifties in good health and CMV-seropositive.

This chain connects TRBV25-1 to TRBJ2-2, with D unresolved. This CDR3 region has 16 residues. Germline V gene sequence: CDR1 MGHDK, CDR2 SYGVNS. Trimming shortened V by 1 base and J by 7 bases, and 16 bases separated the two germline ends. The DNA for the CDR3 is TGTGCCAGCAGTGAATCCTCGATGCCACGAGACGGGGAGCTGTTTTTT. Residues: CASSESSMPRDGELFF.

This rearrangement joins TRBV5-6 to TRBJ2-1, with 9 bases aligning to TRBD2. The CDR3 contains 14 residues. Germline V gives CDR1 SGHDT, CDR2 YYEEEE. The trim removed 4 bases at V and 9 bases at J, leaving 8 bases unmatched. This chain's CDR3 is CASSDLAGTGEQFF. The CDR3 coding sequence is TGTGCCAGCAGCGACCTAGCGGGAACCGGTGAGCAGTTCTTC.

This clone was recorded a few times. V and J are TRBV5-1 and TRBJ2-6; D might be TRBD1 (5 bases). V lost 3 bases, J lost 0 bases, and 13 bases lay in between. This CDR3 is built from 17 residues. Germline V gene data show CDR1 as SGHRS and CDR2 as YFSETQ. DNA for the CDR3: TGCGCCAGCAGCTGGGATGGGGCTAGCTCTGGGGCCAACGTCCTGACTTTC. The encoded protein is CASSWDGASSGANVLTF.

The rearrangement links TRBV5-5 to TRBJ2-7, with unresolved D. This CDR3 has 13 amino acids. V was pared by 3 bases and J by 2 bases, with 9 bases between. Germline V gene lookup returns CDR1 SGHKS and CDR2 YYEKEE (reference sequence). CDR3 loop: CASSSIGAYEQYF. The CDR3 nucleotides read TGTGCCAGCAGCTCTATCGGAGCCTACGAGCAGTACTTC.

In its sample, this clone was seen a few times. V and J are TRBV9 and TRBJ2-3; 8 bases align to TRBD2. V dropped 5 bases and J dropped 6; count of bases not matched to a gene: 11. CDR1 is SGDLS and CDR2 is YYNGEE in the germline V gene. The CDR3 spans 15 residues. The CDR3 loop is CASREPGLEFDTQYF. The CDR3 coding sequence is TGTGCCAGCAGGGAACCGGGACTAGAGTTCGATACGCAGTATTTT.

V usage is TRBV15 and J usage is TRBJ1-5, with 9 positions matching TRBD1. This CDR3 is built from 15 residues. Trimming cost V 3 bases and J 7 bases; bases outside gene matches: 7. Germline V gene data show CDR1 as LNHNV and CDR2 as YYDKDF (reference sequence). The CDR3 DNA sequence: TGTGCCACCAGCAGCCGGGACAGGGAGGGACAGCCCCAGCATTTT. Translated, it gives CATSSRDREGQPQHF.

V usage is TRBV5-8 and J usage is TRBJ2-1, with TRBD1 as a possible D gene (6 bases). CDR3 length equals 14 residues. Deletions cut 5 bases from V and 0 bases from J, with 9 bases between. Germline CDR1 SGHTS, CDR2 YDEGEE. This chain's CDR3 is CASRQGSSYNEQFF. CDR3 coding DNA: TGTGCCAGCAGACAGGGAAGCTCCTACAATGAGCAGTTCTTC.

This clone is a singleton in its sample. The rearrangement uses TRBV10-1 and TRBJ2-7; 10 positions agree with TRBD2. The CDR3 runs to 15 residues. V was clipped by 3 bases and J by 4 bases; unmatched bases: 6. In germline, CDR1 is WNHNN, CDR2 SYGVQD (reference sequence). The CDR3 coding sequence is TGCGCCAGCAGTGACGGAACTAGCGGGATATACGAGCAGTACTTC. Translated: CASSDGTSGIYEQYF.

This chain uses TRBV28 with TRBJ1-2; TRBD1 aligns across 10 bases. Germline V lookup: CDR1 MDHEN, CDR2 SYDVKM. The J segment lost 7 bases and the V segment lost 6 bases, leaving 8 bases of the junction unmatched. The length of the CDR3 is 14 residues. CDR3 region: CASSRQGALSGYTF. CDR3 in DNA: TGTGCCAGCAGCAGACAGGGGGCGCTTAGTGGCTACACCTTC.

This sequence joins TRBV2 and TRBJ1-2; no clear D gene. V lost 5 bases, J lost 6 bases, and 10 bases lay in between. From germline, CDR1 is SNHLY and CDR2 FYNNEI. The CDR3 runs to 12 residues. The DNA for the CDR3 is TGTGCCAGCAGTCCCGGGATACATGGCTACACCTTC. This translates into CASSPGIHGYTF.

The chain has TRBV25-1 and TRBJ2-5, with unresolved D. Germline assignment: CDR1 MGHDK and CDR2 SYGVNS. This CDR3 has 15 residues. Trimming left V 6 bases short and J 5 bases short, with 19 bases between. CDR3 region: CASSPSLVGWETQYF. For the CDR3, the DNA is TGTGCCAGCAGCCCAAGCCTAGTCGGGTGGGAGACCCAGTACTTC.

This clone was recorded once. J is TRBJ2-5 and V is TRBV19; 10 nucleotides match TRBD1. The germline V gene has CDR1 LNHDA and CDR2 SQIVND (reference sequence). The ends lost 4 bases at V and 4 bases at J; junction bases unmatched: 0. This CDR3 contains 13 residues. The CDR3 region is CASSRDRGETQYF. CDR3 coding DNA: TGTGCCAGTAGTAGGGACAGGGGAGAGACCCAGTACTTC.

V usage is TRBV7-3 and J usage is TRBJ2-1; 7 nucleotides match TRBD2. Germline trimming cut 8 bases from V and 8 bases from J; bases unmatched to any gene: 9. The germline V gene encodes CDR1 SGHTA and CDR2 FQGTGA. The CDR3 runs to 13 residues. In nucleotides, the CDR3 is TGTGCCAGCGGGCGCGGGAGTACGGATGAGCAGTTCTTC. Residues: CASGRGSTDEQFF.

The gene calls are TRBV7-3 and TRBJ2-3, with 9 positions matching TRBD2. CDR3 length: 16 amino acids. Trimming took 5 bases from V and 3 from J; bases not matched to a gene: 9. Germline V gene lookup returns CDR1 SGHTA and CDR2 FQGTGA. CDR3 DNA sequence: TGTGCCAGCAGCCCAGGGCTTAGCGGGAGTACAGATACGCAGTATTTT. Its protein product is CASSPGLSGSTDTQYF.

This chain uses TRBV9 with TRBJ2-7; weak D call: TRBD2 (6 bases). V lost 0 bases and J 5 bases, leaving 15 bases between the germline ends. The CDR3 has 15 residues. Germline values: CDR1 SGDLS, CDR2 YYNGEE. The CDR3 coding sequence is TGTGCCAGCAGCGTAGGAGGGACTTCCCCCCACGAGCAGTACTTC. Its translation: CASSVGGTSPHEQYF.

The sample holds a few counts of this clone. V and J are TRBV5-4 and TRBJ2-2; 9 bases agree with TRBD2. The germline gives CDR1 SGHNT, CDR2 YYREEE (reference sequence). With V trimmed by 0 bases and J by 6 bases, 9 bases remained unmatched. The CDR3 loop spans 17 amino acids. This chain's CDR3 is CASSLAPSSGRSGELFF. In nucleotides, the CDR3 is TGTGCCAGCAGCTTGGCTCCTAGTAGCGGGAGATCCGGGGAGCTGTTTTTT.

Only one count was recorded for this clone. V gene TRBV27 combines with J gene TRBJ1-2; 8 bases are shared with TRBD1. After removal of 4 bases from V and 9 bases from J, the junction contained 10 bases not matched to a gene. The CDR3 runs to 14 residues. Germline V CDR1 and CDR2: MNHEY, SMNVEV (reference sequence). CDR3 coding DNA: TGTGCCAGCAGTTCAGCAACCGGGACAGGACGCTACACCTTC. It specifies CASSSATGTGRYTF.

This clone appeared a few times. This chain uses TRBV2 with TRBJ1-4; no clear D. The CDR3 is 15 amino acids. The germline gives CDR1 SNHLY, CDR2 FYNNEI. Trimming left V 3 bases short and J 5 bases short, with 13 bases between. CDR3 in amino acids: CASSDSGYVNEKLFF. The CDR3 DNA follows: TGTGCCAGCAGTGACTCGGGATACGTGAATGAAAAACTGTTTTTT.

Concerning this clone itself: This same CDR3 is encoded by further DNA sequences in the sample. The rearrangement joins TRBV7-3 to TRBJ2-3; TRBD2 agrees at 9 bases. Germline V gene data show CDR1 as SGHTA and CDR2 as FQGTGA. V shed 3 bases and J 5 bases; nucleotides not matched to a gene: 0. The CDR3 is 13 amino acids. CDR3 protein: CASSLREGDTQYF. The DNA for the CDR3 is TGTGCCAGCAGCTTGCGGGAGGGAGATACGCAGTATTTT.

The V and J genes are TRBV19 and TRBJ2-7, with D possibly being TRBD1 (5 bases). CDR1 LNHDA and CDR2 SQIVND come from the germline V gene (reference sequence). The germline V and J ends were trimmed by 2 bases and 2 bases, with 13 bases remaining between them. The CDR3 runs to 15 residues. CDR3 in DNA: TGTGCCAGTAGTATAAAGTGGCAGGGTGCCTACGAGCAGTACTTC. Translating it yields CASSIKWQGAYEQYF.